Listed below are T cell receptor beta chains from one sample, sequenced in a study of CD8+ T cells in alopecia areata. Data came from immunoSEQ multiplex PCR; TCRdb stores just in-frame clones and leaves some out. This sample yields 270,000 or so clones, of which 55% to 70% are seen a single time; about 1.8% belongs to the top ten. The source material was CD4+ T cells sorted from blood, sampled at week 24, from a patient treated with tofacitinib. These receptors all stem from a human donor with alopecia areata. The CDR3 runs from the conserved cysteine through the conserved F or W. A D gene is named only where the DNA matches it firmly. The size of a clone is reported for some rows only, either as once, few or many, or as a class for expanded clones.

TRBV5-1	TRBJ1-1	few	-	CASSLAGQVNTEAFF	TGCGCCAGCAGCTTGGCAGGTCAGGTGAACACTGAAGCTTTCTTT
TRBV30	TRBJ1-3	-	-	CAWWLTGNTIYF	TGTGCCTGGTGGCTAACTGGAAACACCATATATTTT
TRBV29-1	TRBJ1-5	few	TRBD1	CSVVSGGGQPQHF	TGCAGCGTTGTTTCAGGGGGCGGACAGCCCCAGCATTTT
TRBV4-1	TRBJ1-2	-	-	CASSRGPAIGYTF	TGCGCCAGCAGCCGAGGTCCGGCTATAGGCTACACCTTC
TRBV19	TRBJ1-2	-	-	CASSIGSVNYGYTF	TGTGCCAGTAGTATCGGATCGGTTAACTATGGCTACACCTTC
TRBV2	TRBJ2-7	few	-	CASIRGTQGHEQYF	TGTGCCAGCATAAGGGGAACACAGGGCCACGAGCAGTACTTC
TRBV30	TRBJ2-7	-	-	CAWSVGRVYEQYF	TGTGCCTGGAGTGTGGGCAGGGTTTACGAGCAGTACTTC
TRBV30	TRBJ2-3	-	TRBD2	CAWSRGAGTDTQYF	TGTGCCTGGAGTAGGGGAGCGGGGACAGATACGCAGTATTTT
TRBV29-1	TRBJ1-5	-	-	CSVAERGSNQLQHF	TGCAGCGTTGCTGAGAGGGGTAGCAATCAGCTCCAGCATTTT
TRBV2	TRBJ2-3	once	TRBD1	CASRRGHRDTQYF	TGTGCCAGCAGGAGGGGGCATAGAGATACGCAGTATTTT
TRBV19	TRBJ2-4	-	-	CASSMLWQGNSKNIQYF	TGTGCCAGTAGCATGCTATGGCAGGGAAATTCCAAAAACATTCAGTACTTC
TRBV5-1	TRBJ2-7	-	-	CASRSGGGTYEQYF	TGCGCCAGCAGATCGGGCGGCGGAACCTACGAGCAGTACTTC
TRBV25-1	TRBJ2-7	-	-	CASSERYEQYF	TGTGCCAGCAGTGAACGCTACGAGCAGTACTTC
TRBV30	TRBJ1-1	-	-	CAWIGWNTEAFF	TGTGCCTGGATAGGATGGAACACTGAAGCTTTCTTT
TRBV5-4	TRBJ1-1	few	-	CASSLYRNTEAFF	TGTGCCAGCAGCTTGTACAGGAACACTGAAGCTTTCTTT
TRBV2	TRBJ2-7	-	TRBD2	CASGTSYEQYF	TGTGCCAGCGGGACTAGCTACGAGCAGTACTTC
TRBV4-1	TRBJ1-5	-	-	CASSPRTPNQPQHF	TGCGCCAGCAGCCCCCGGACACCTAATCAGCCCCAGCATTTT
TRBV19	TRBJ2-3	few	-	CASSTITDTQYF	TGTGCCAGTAGTACCATCACAGATACGCAGTATTTT
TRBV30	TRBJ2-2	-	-	CAWSLLQGNTGELFF	TGTGCCTGGAGTCTTTTACAGGGTAACACCGGGGAGCTGTTTTTT
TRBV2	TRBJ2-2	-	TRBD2	CASSEGLAGGLPGELFF	TGTGCCAGCAGTGAAGGACTAGCGGGGGGGCTCCCCGGGGAGCTGTTTTTT
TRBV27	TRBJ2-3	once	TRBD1	CASSFGTGGTDTQYF	TGTGCCAGCAGTTTCGGGACAGGGGGCACAGATACGCAGTATTTT
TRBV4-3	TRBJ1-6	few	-	CASSQEISFNSPLHF	TGCGCCAGCAGCCAAGAGATCAGTTTTAATTCACCCCTCCACTTT
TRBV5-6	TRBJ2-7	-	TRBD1	CASSSDRTYEQYF	TGTGCCAGCAGCTCGGACAGGACCTACGAGCAGTACTTC
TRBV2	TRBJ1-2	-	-	CASSAGPTYGYTF	TGTGCCAGCAGTGCAGGCCCTACGTATGGCTACACCTTC
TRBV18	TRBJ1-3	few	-	CASSPGLGNTIYF	TGTGCCAGCTCACCAGGGCTCGGAAACACCATATATTTT
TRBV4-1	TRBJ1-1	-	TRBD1	CASSQDNRGWTEAFF	TGCGCCAGCAGCCAAGATAACAGGGGGTGGACTGAAGCTTTCTTT
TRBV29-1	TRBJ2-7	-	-	CSARGASLTYEQYF	TGCAGCGCCCGGGGAGCTAGCCTGACCTACGAGCAGTACTTC
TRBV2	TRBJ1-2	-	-	CASSEARGALSYTF	TGTGCCAGCAGTGAAGCGCGAGGGGCCCTAAGCTACACCTTC
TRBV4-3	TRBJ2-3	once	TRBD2	CASSQLSGGADSTDTQYF	TGCGCCAGCAGCCAACTTAGCGGGGGGGCAGATTCGACAGATACGCAGTATTTT
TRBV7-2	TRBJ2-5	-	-	CASSSGGIGSQETQYF	TGTGCCAGCAGCTCTGGGGGTATAGGTTCCCAAGAGACCCAGTACTTC
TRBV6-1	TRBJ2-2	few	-	CASRERLVETGELFF	TGTGCCAGCAGGGAGAGATTAGTAGAGACCGGGGAGCTGTTTTTT
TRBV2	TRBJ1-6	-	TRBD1	CASSIEDRAYHF	TGTGCCAGCAGTATAGAGGACAGGGCCTACCACTTT
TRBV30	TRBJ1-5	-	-	CAWGYSWTAYSNQPQHF	TGTGCCTGGGGATACTCTTGGACAGCATATAGCAATCAGCCCCAGCATTTT
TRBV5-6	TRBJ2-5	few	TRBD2	CASSLERGLFQETQYF	TGTGCCAGCAGCTTGGAGCGGGGCCTCTTTCAAGAGACCCAGTACTTC
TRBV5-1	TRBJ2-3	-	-	CASSLRSGETQYF	TGCGCCAGCAGCCTCCGGTCCGGAGAGACGCAGTATTTT
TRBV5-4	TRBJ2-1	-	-	CASITGYNEQFF	TGTGCCAGCATCACAGGGTACAATGAGCAGTTCTTC
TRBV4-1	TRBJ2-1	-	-	CASSQVDILSYNEQFF	TGCGCCAGCAGCCAGGTTGACATACTCTCCTACAATGAGCAGTTCTTC
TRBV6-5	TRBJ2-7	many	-	CASSYYGGRGEQYF	TGTGCCAGCAGTTACTACGGGGGACGGGGCGAGCAGTACTTC
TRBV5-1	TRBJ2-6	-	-	CASSLVAGGNSGANVLTF	TGCGCCAGCAGCTTGGTCGCAGGGGGGAACTCTGGGGCCAACGTCCTGACTTTC
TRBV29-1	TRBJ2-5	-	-	CSVEGRGAETQYF	TGCAGCGTTGAAGGCCGGGGAGCGGAGACCCAGTACTTC
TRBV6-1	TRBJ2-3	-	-	CASSPAYTDTQYF	TGTGCCAGCAGTCCAGCCTACACAGATACGCAGTATTTT
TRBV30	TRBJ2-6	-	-	CAWSPPAGANVLTF	TGTGCCTGGAGTCCCCCCGCAGGGGCCAACGTCCTGACTTTC
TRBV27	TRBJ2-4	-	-	CASRQALAKNIQYF	TGTGCCAGCAGACAGGCCCTAGCCAAAAACATTCAGTACTTC
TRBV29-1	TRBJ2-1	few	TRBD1	CSVDHGQGAREQFF	TGCAGCGTTGACCATGGACAGGGGGCTAGGGAGCAGTTCTTC
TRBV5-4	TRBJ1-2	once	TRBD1	CASSLRQGLDYGYTF	TGTGCCAGCAGCCTGAGACAGGGCCTCGACTATGGCTACACCTTC
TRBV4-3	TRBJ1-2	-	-	CASSQEGRTYGYTF	TGCGCCAGCAGCCAAGAAGGCAGGACCTACGGCTACACCTTC
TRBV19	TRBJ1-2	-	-	CASSMEGGYTF	TGTGCCAGTAGTATGGAGGGTGGCTACACCTTC
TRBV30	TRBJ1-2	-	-	CAFSGLSYGYTF	TGTGCCTTTTCGGGACTAAGCTATGGCTACACCTTC
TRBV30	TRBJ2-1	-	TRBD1	CAWMTGRDEQFF	TGTGCCTGGATGACAGGGCGGGATGAGCAGTTCTTC
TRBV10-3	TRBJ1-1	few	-	CAISQRSGDNTEAFF	TGTGCCATCAGCCAGCGTTCAGGGGATAACACTGAAGCTTTCTTT
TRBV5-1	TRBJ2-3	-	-	CASSLGEDTQYF	TGCGCCAGCAGCTTGGGAGAGGATACGCAGTATTTT
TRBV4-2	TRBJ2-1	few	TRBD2	CASSQAGSGGPFDEQFF	TGTGCCAGCAGCCAAGCAGGTAGCGGGGGGCCTTTCGATGAGCAGTTCTTC
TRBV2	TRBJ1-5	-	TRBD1	CASSYRGPRPQHF	TGTGCCAGCAGTTACAGGGGGCCTCGGCCCCAGCATTTT
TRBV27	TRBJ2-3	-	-	CASRVRVGTQYF	TGTGCCAGCAGAGTCCGAGTTGGTACGCAGTATTTT
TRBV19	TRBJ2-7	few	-	CASSMGAGMVGNEQYF	TGTGCCAGTAGTATGGGGGCAGGCATGGTGGGAAACGAGCAGTACTTC
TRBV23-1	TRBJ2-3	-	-	CASKRADTQYF	TGCGCCAGCAAGAGGGCAGATACGCAGTATTTT
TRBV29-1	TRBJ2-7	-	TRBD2	CSVALRLADSYEQYF	TGCAGCGTGGCCCTCAGACTAGCGGATTCCTACGAGCAGTACTTC
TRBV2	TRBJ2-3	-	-	CASAGQRWDTQYF	TGTGCCAGCGCTGGCCAGAGGTGGGATACGCAGTATTTT
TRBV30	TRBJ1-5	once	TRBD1	CAWSQIGQGSNQPQHF	TGTGCCTGGAGCCAAATTGGACAGGGTAGCAATCAGCCCCAGCATTTT